This T cell receptor beta chain was identified during a study of blood T cells in healthy people across ages. Study-wide findings and caveats: In these data, TCR beta diversity tracked strongly with naive T cell percentage. The CMV status of each donor remained undetermined, and this could have confounded shifts in expanded clonotypes.

Together with a sample-barcoded 5' primer, a J-beta primer mix was included in a second PCR lasting 7 to 11 cycles. All samples yielded 2.5 million or more CDR3-containing paired-end reads. Each CDR3 protein gets one entry after TCRdb re-called the 5' RACE reads with MiXCR. The profile shows about 770,000 distinct CDR3 sequences, under 45% of them singletons. The authors isolated at least 6 million PBMCs per sample. The table lists this clonotype with a count of one. Antigen: not known. Germline V gene sequence: CDR1 MNHNS, CDR2 SASEGT. CDR3 length: 14 residues. V was clipped by 7 bases and J by 1 base, with 11 bases between them.

The sequence was obtained from a man in his fifties or sixties in good health. Material: blood. J is TRBJ2-1 and V is TRBV6-1, with D perhaps TRBD1 (5 bases). The CDR3 nucleotides read TGTGCCAGCATTCCAGGGTCTTCCTACAATGAGCAGTTCTTC. It codes for CASIPGSSYNEQFF.